This T cell receptor (beta chain) comes out of a study of human T cells and chemical hapten exposure. Looking at the study overall: Diphenylcyclopropenone was applied weekly to patients' scalps across the roughly 23-week study. On the upper back, patch tests were applied with 0.01% DPC and read at 6 days. Mostly female patients had alopecia areata, totalis or universalis.

At least ten counts were recorded for this clonotype. Germline V gives CDR1 SGHDT, CDR2 YYEEEE. The CDR3 totals 16 residues. The V gene end was trimmed by 3 bases and the J gene end by 5 bases; junction bases not matched to a gene: 10. TCRdb reprocessed the RACE reads with MiXCR, giving one entry per CDR3 protein. The sample contains under 400,000 distinct CDR3 sequences, more than 4.5% of which appear only once. Time point indicated: pre-sensitization, week 0. Treatment denoted: therapeutic diphenylcyclopropenone sensitization with weekly scalp DPC. It was unfractionated whole blood from which total RNA was extracted.

The sequencing used whole blood, collected in connection with sensitization to the hapten diphenylcyclopropenone (DPC). The TCR was taken from a woman between 45 and 60 years old with alopecia areata. Some clones in this sample may be carry-over from other donors' samples. The chain combines TRBV5-6 with TRBJ2-7, with 11 bases identical to TRBD1. The CDR3 DNA reads TGTGCCAGCAGCTCCTTCGGGGACAGGGGGGGCCACGAGCAGTACTTC. Amino acids: CASSSFGDRGGHEQYF.